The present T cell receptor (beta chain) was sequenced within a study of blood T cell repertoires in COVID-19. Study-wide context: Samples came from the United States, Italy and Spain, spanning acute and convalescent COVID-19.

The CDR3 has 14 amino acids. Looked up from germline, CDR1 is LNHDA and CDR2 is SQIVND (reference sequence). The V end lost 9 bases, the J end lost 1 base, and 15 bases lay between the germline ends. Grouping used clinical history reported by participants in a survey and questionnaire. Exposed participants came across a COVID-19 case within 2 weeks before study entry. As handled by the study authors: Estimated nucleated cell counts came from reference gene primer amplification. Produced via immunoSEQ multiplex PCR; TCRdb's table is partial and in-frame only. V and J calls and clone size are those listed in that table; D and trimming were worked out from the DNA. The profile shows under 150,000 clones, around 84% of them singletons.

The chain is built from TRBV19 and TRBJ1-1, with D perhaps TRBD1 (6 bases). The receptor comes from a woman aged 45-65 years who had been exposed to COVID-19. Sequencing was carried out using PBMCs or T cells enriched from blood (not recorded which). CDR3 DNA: TGTGCCAGCACCCTGGGGACACAGAACACTGAAGCTTTCTTT. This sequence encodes CASTLGTQNTEAFF.